Listed here is a single T cell receptor beta chain. What this receptor recognizes is not known. No per-base quality is available; no much larger clone lies one base away. The germline V gene sets CDR1 to ENHRY and CDR2 to SYGVKD. Including the terminal cysteine and phenylalanine, the CDR3 comprises 16 residues. Solely the CDR3 DNA is kept, with 48 bases framed from the first base. Trimming takes 0 bases from V and 4 bases from J, and the germline ends sit 15 bases apart. The data belong to a study of blood T cell repertoires in COVID-19 (dated by TCRdb to 2018 to 2021). A note on the overall study: Samples from collaborators originated in the United States, Italy and Spain and spanned both the acute and convalescent phases of COVID-19. The prospective study material was composed of cDNA or gDNA derived from T cells, B-cell-depleted T cells, or PBMCs. Nearly every sample came with metadata listing a de-identified subject ID, COVID-19 status, age in years and sex. Where available, HLA class I and class II types were obtained from metadata supplied by the sample provider rather than from assay-based typing. The samples were drawn from two sources: the first 160 participants of the ongoing ImmuneRACE study, and 1,000 to 1,500 subjects contributed by 6 global collaborators. The repertoires were released in a freely available public database meant as a resource for research on the immune response to SARS-CoV-2. Deeply sampled blood TCRbeta repertoires from subjects exposed to, actively infected with, or recovered from COVID-19 were included in the dataset.

TCRbeta CDR3 regions were amplified from genomic DNA by means of the immunoSEQ Assay, a bias-controlled multiplex PCR. The study's own analysis went as follows. Within the assay, amplification of reference gene primers was used to estimate how many nucleated cells each sample contained. To quantify the absolute abundance of each unique TCRbeta CDR3 rearrangement, sequence reads were collapsed and filtered. For each sample, productive Simpson clonality was calculated as the square root of Simpson's diversity index across productive rearrangements. TCRdb took over this immuneACCESS table, retaining in-frame rearrangements with V and J assigned. Such tables are incomplete; in checked studies, under half of the missing clones stem from an unresolved V gene, and the remainder is unexplained. V and J calls plus clone size are reproduced from that table; the DNA served to infer D and trimming. For this sample there are approximately 300,000 clones; 83% appear just once. The top ten clonotypes cover roughly 1.1% of the sample.

Study-level results and caveats: The quantity of clinical and demographic metadata differed by source and by participant and was supplied without curation.

The collaborating institutions used their own protocols to collect whole blood in K2EDTA tubes. For TCRbeta analysis, collaborators shipped samples in one of three forms: frozen whole blood, isolated PBMCs, or DNA extracted from either of those sample types. The receptor's source is a woman in her forties or fifties with acute or convalescent COVID-19. Sequencing was carried out using peripheral blood. The rearranged chain carries TRBV10-3 and TRBJ1-1, with the D gene uncertain. CDR3 region: CAISESEGKGSTEAFF. The DNA reads TGTGCCATCAGTGAGTCGGAGGGAAAAGGGAGCACTGAAGCTTTCTTT.